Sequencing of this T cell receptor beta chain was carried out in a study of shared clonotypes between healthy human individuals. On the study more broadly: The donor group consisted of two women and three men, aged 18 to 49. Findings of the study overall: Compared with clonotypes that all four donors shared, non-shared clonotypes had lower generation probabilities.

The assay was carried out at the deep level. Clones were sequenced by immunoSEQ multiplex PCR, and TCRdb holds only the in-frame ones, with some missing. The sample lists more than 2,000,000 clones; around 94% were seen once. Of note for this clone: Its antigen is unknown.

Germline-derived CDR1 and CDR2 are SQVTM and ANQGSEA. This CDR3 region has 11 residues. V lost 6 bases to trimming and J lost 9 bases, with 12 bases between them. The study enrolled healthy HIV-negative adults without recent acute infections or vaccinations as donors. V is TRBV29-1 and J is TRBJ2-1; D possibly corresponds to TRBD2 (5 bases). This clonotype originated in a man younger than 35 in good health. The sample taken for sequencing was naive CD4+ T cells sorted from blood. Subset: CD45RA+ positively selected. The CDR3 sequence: CSVNRGTEQFF. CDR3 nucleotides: TGCAGCGTCAATCGGGGTACTGAGCAGTTCTTC.